The entry that follows covers one T cell receptor beta chain sequence. The table lists this clonotype with many counts. Its antigen is still unknown. No much larger clonotype is one base removed from it; base qualities were not supplied. This sample was included in a study of blood T cells in healthy people across ages (dated by TCRdb to the mid-2010s). Notes on the research overall: Template switching captured roughly one uniquely barcoded TCR beta cDNA molecule per two T cells in model experiments. Age-related changes in TCR beta repertoire diversity were measured in the study by deep sequencing normalized with unique cDNA molecular identifiers. The donors were split into four age groups: young (average about 16 years), middle-aged (around 37), aged (more than 55) and long-lived (82). The study analyzed two additional independent replicas of 1 million unique cDNA reads from the same blood draw for two donors, one aged 18 to 30 and one aged 80 or older. Donors of different ages were randomly distributed across sequencing lanes to avoid experimental bias. Overall results and qualifications from the work: The percentage of naive T cells measured by flow cytometry correlated strongly with observed TCR beta diversity. Compared with the aged group, more naive CD4+ T cells, fewer expanded clones and increased TCR diversity were shown by the long-lived group, suggesting age selection. Estimates of total diversity based on one million sequenced T cells were considered lower bounds and underestimates. Bulk unsorted PBMC profiling prevented conclusive comparison of naive and antigen-experienced compartments. Because the CMV infection status of the donors was unknown, age-related changes in expanded clonotypes may potentially have been confounded. Observed TCR beta diversity per million T cells fell roughly linearly with age, and a significant reduction was already apparent by age roughly 41.

The library was built by means of 5' RACE. Sequenced on an Illumina HiSeq 2500. The second PCR ran for about 6 to 12 cycles and used a J-beta primer mix along with a sample-barcoded 5' primer. Each TCR beta cDNA molecule received a unique molecular identifier from a template-switch 5' adaptor carrying 12 random nucleotides. Each sample yielded at least 2.5 million CDR3-containing paired-end reads. First-strand cDNA was synthesized from all RNA with the Mint cDNA synthesis kit, primed by a TRBC-specific oligonucleotide. Following uracil-DNA glycosylase treatment, a first 18-cycle PCR with universal primers M1SS and BC2_uni_R was performed on all cDNA. On the study's bioinformatics: Normalization of each sample was performed by random selection of 1 million high-quality reads, each carrying a distinct molecular identifier. Reads with shared molecular identifiers were discarded instead of being binned into consensus sequences. MiTCR, run with a Q25 quality threshold and the strictest error-elimination algorithm, handled CDR3 identification, clonotype clustering and error correction. A nonparametric unseen species model with Euler transformation was used to estimate a lower bound on total TCR beta diversity. TCRdb's own reprocessing of the public reads used fastp at Q25 and MiXCR and kept productive beta chains. Rows matching on CDR3 protein sequence are summarized as one entry with the most common DNA and genes. Here the V and J calls rest on TCRdb's processing, not on the authors' analysis. This sample holds approximately 1.5 million distinct CDR3 sequences; approximately 42% were observed only once. The ten largest clones add up to about 4% of the sample.

Inclusive of the bounding cysteine and phenylalanine, the CDR3 is 13 residues long. The DNA shown is the 39-base CDR3, in frame from base 1. The germline V gene specifies SGHTA as CDR1 and FQGTGA as CDR2. V is reduced by 6 bases and J by 2 bases, leaving a spacing of 9 bases between them. Donors were under 40 systemically healthy Caucasian individuals from Russia aged 6 to 90 years. Each donor gave around 9.9 milliliters of peripheral blood, collected into EDTA-treated Vacutainer tubes. Ficoll-Paque density-gradient centrifugation was used to isolate PBMCs, with at least 6 million per sample. Total RNA was extracted from PBMCs with Trizol reagent, with at least 5.5 micrograms obtained per sample. The percentages of naive CD45RAhigh/CD27high T cells were determined by flow cytometry on a PBMC aliquot from every donor.

The chain is encoded by TRBV7-3 joined to TRBJ2-3; the D gene cannot be resolved reliably. The source of this sequence is a woman aged 18-29 years in good health. Sample: blood. The CDR3 protein is CASSLLNTDTQYF. The bases read TGTGCCAGCAGTTTATTGAACACAGATACGCAGTATTTT.